The 16 T cell receptor beta chains reported below all come from one sample, sequenced in a study of cytomegalovirus exposure and HLA in healthy donors. PCR involved 60 Vbeta and 13 Jbeta primers. Using immunoSEQ multiplex PCR, the repertoire was profiled, and TCRdb retains in-frame clones only, with some absent. The repertoire holds around 150,000 clones, with 76% as singletons. The sequencing input was PBMCs. The receptors were gathered from a female donor in good health and CMV-seropositive.

This clone has a handful of counts. The rearrangement uses TRBV28 and TRBJ1-1, with a possible D match to TRBD1 (5 bases). The CDR3 is 11 residues long. Per germline, CDR1 MDHEN and CDR2 SYDVKM. Trimming stripped 6 bases from V and 8 bases from J, with 10 bases between. The CDR3 nucleotides read TGTGCCAGCAGAGCCGGGGGAGAAGCTTTCTTT. Its translation: CASRAGGEAFF.

This clone was found a few times. The chain couples TRBV19 to TRBJ2-7; D possibly corresponds to TRBD2 (6 bases). Looked up from germline, CDR1 is LNHDA and CDR2 is SQIVND (reference sequence). Trimming stripped 4 bases from V and 4 bases from J, with 14 bases between. This CDR3 is 14 amino acids long. CDR3 residues: CASSRTGLTYEQYF. CDR3 bases: TGTGCCAGTAGTAGAACGGGACTCACATACGAGCAGTACTTC.

This chain uses TRBV10-1 with TRBJ2-1, with D possibly being TRBD2 (6 bases). The CDR3 extends over 16 amino acids. The germline V and J ends were trimmed by 3 bases and 2 bases, with 14 bases remaining between them. CDR1 and CDR2 (germline): WNHNN, SYGVQD (reference sequence). CDR3 bases: TGCGCCAGCAGTGATTCCGGGGGAACCCCCTACAATGAGCAGTTCTTC. This codes for CASSDSGGTPYNEQFF.

This chain joins TRBV4-2 and TRBJ2-5; 12 bases are shared with TRBD2. Per germline, CDR1 LGHNA and CDR2 YNFKEQ. The CDR3 is 16 residues long. After removal of 4 bases from V and 2 bases from J, the junction contained 5 bases not matched to a gene. CDR3 DNA: TGTGCCAGCAGCCTAGCCGGACTAGCGGGGCAAGAGACCCAGTACTTC. It specifies CASSLAGLAGQETQYF.

The V call is TRBV30, the J call TRBJ2-2, with D unclear. Germline V gene lookup returns CDR1 GTSNPN and CDR2 SVGIG (reference sequence). Trimming shortened V by 2 bases and J by 6 bases, and 10 bases separated the two germline ends. This CDR3 spans 13 amino acids. The DNA of the CDR3 is TGTGCCTGGAGTATGGAGCGCGCCGGGGAGCTGTTTTTT. This gives the protein CAWSMERAGELFF.

This clone turned up a few times. V and J are TRBV4-1 and TRBJ2-3; a weak D match, TRBD2 (5 bases). There are 13 residues in the CDR3. The germline CDR1 and CDR2 sequences are MGHRA and YSYEKL. The V end lost 3 bases, the J end lost 4 bases, and 8 bases lay between the germline ends. DNA for the CDR3: TGCGCCAGCAGCCAGGGAGAGGCAGATACGCAGTATTTT. This codes for CASSQGEADTQYF.

The rearrangement links TRBV14 to TRBJ1-2, with D unresolved. This CDR3 region has 13 residues. Per the germline V gene, CDR1 is SGHDN and CDR2 is FVKESK. Trimming removed 2 bases at V and 8 bases at J, with 12 bases between. The CDR3: CASSQSEILGYTF. Here the CDR3 DNA reads TGTGCCAGCAGCCAAAGTGAGATTTTAGGCTACACCTTC.

The chain recombines TRBV14 with TRBJ2-1; D ambiguous. The CDR3 has 17 residues. Germline CDR1 and CDR2: SGHDN and FVKESK. V was pared by 1 base and J by 0 bases, with 13 bases between. The chain's CDR3 is CASSQVVTRSSYNEQFF. CDR3 nucleotide sequence: TGTGCCAGCAGCCAAGTTGTCACGCGGAGCTCCTACAATGAGCAGTTCTTC.

The chain couples TRBV2 to TRBJ2-1; 13 nucleotides match TRBD2. Per the germline V gene, CDR1 is SNHLY and CDR2 is FYNNEI. J was trimmed by 8 bases and V by 7 bases; bases with no gene match: 8. The CDR3 is made up of 15 amino acids. As DNA, the CDR3 is TGTGCCAGCACCGGACTAGCGGGAGATGGCGATGAGCAGTTCTTC. Its protein product is CASTGLAGDGDEQFF.

CDR3 DNA: TGTGCCAGCAGTGAACCACTAGCTTTGTTAGAGACCCAGTACTTC. It encodes CASSEPLALLETQYF. The chain is built from TRBV2 and TRBJ2-5; a possible D gene is TRBD2 (6 bases). V lost 2 bases and J 4 bases, leaving 14 bases between the germline ends. This CDR3 spans 15 amino acids. The germline gives CDR1 SNHLY, CDR2 FYNNEI.

The chain has TRBV7-2 and TRBJ2-3; 7 bases fit TRBD2. Germline assignment: CDR1 SGHTA and CDR2 FQGNSA. The length of the CDR3 is 14 residues. V shed 5 bases, J shed 14 bases, and the junction held 16 bases outside the gene matches. In DNA form, the CDR3 reads TGTGCCAGCAGCCTCCAGCGTAGCGGTGGACTAGGGTATTTT. Translated: CASSLQRSGGLGYF.

The rearrangement links TRBV25-1 to TRBJ2-5, with 8 bases identical to TRBD1. The J call may be in error: the DNA end matches TRBJ2-7 better. The CDR3 loop spans 15 amino acids. The germline V gene encodes CDR1 MGHDK and CDR2 SYGVNS. CDR3 sequence reads: CASSEDRASTYEQYF. In nucleotides, the CDR3 is TGTGCCAGCAGTGAGGACAGGGCATCCACCTACGAGCAGTACTTC.

J is TRBJ1-1 and V is TRBV5-1; D gene uncertain. Trimming left V 4 bases short and J 1 base short, with 11 bases between. The CDR3 consists of 14 residues. Germline V gene data show CDR1 as SGHRS and CDR2 as YFSETQ. This CDR3 reads CASSLNAANTEAFF. The CDR3 nucleotides read TGCGCCAGCAGCCTTAATGCGGCGAACACTGAAGCTTTCTTT.

In nucleotides, the CDR3 is TGTGCCAGCAGAAGGGACAGGGGGCGCATTTACGAGCAGTACTTC. Encoded protein: CASRRDRGRIYEQYF. This chain joins TRBV27 and TRBJ2-7; 12 bases are shared with TRBD1. V trimming: 6 bases; J trimming: 4 bases; junction bases outside the gene matches: 7. CDR3 length: 15 amino acids. Per the germline V gene, CDR1 is MNHEY and CDR2 is SMNVEV (reference sequence).

The rearrangement uses TRBV30 and TRBJ1-5; the D is unclear. This CDR3 contains 15 residues. The germline CDR1 and CDR2 sequences are GTSNPN and SVGIG (reference sequence). V lost 0 bases, J lost 2 bases, and 11 bases lay in between. Here the CDR3 DNA reads TGTGCCTGGAGTGTAACCTCGGCGGGCAATCAGCCCCAGCATTTT. Its translation is CAWSVTSAGNQPQHF.

The gene calls are TRBV29-1 and TRBJ2-2; 7 positions match TRBD1. This CDR3 contains 14 residues. Per germline, CDR1 SQVTM and CDR2 ANQGSEA. After removal of 6 bases from V and 6 bases from J, the junction contained 10 bases not matched to a gene. The CDR3 DNA is TGCAGCGTCGGGCCAGGGGGTATAGCCGGGGAGCTGTTTTTT. Amino acids: CSVGPGGIAGELFF.